The 20 T cell receptor beta chains reported below all come from one sample, sequenced in a study of PD-L1 blockade in urothelial cancer. Profiled with immunoSEQ multiplex PCR; TCRdb holds only in-frame clones, not every one. The data hold around 51,000 clones, with approximately 83% observed a single time. The source was PBMCs, collected around atezolizumab (anti-PD-L1) treatment. These receptors all stem from a man aged 60 to 69 with urothelial cancer.

The chain is built from TRBV10-3 and TRBJ1-5; D gene uncertain. Germline loops: CDR1 ENHRY, CDR2 SYGVKD. The CDR3 runs 15 residues. The germline V and J ends were trimmed by 10 bases and 0 bases, with 16 bases remaining between them. The CDR3: CATQAGGSSNQPQHF. The DNA for the CDR3 is TGTGCCACCCAGGCGGGAGGGAGTAGCAATCAGCCCCAGCATTTT.

This chain links TRBV4-2 with TRBJ2-2; TRBD1 aligns across 8 bases. CDR3 length: 17 amino acids. Germline loops: CDR1 LGHNA, CDR2 YNFKEQ. With V trimmed by 4 bases and J by 1 base, 8 bases remained unmatched. The CDR3 reads CASSPAPGQENTGELFF. The DNA for the CDR3 is TGTGCCAGCAGCCCTGCCCCGGGACAGGAGAACACCGGGGAGCTGTTTTTT.

This chain uses TRBV7-2 with TRBJ1-2; 8 bases agree with TRBD1. Germline values: CDR1 SGHTA, CDR2 FQGNSA. This CDR3 region has 14 residues. The trim removed 5 bases at V and 5 bases at J, leaving 7 bases unmatched. This CDR3 reads CASSLGQGIYGYTF. The DNA for the CDR3 is TGTGCCAGCAGCCTAGGACAGGGAATATATGGCTACACCTTC. The variable domain in full, with the rest retrieved from reference TRBV7-2 and TRBJ1-2, is GAGVSQSPSNKVTEKGKDVELRCDPISGHTALYWYRQSLGQGLEFLIYFQGNSAPDKSGLPSDRFSAERTGGSVSTLTIQRTQQEDSAVYLCASSLGQGIYGYTFGSGTRLTVV.

V is TRBV27 and J is TRBJ1-1, with D possibly matching TRBD1 (5 bases). From germline, CDR1 is MNHEY and CDR2 SMNVEV (reference sequence). The CDR3 spans 14 residues. V shed 4 bases and J shed 3 bases, with 12 bases lying between them. CDR3 nucleotides: TGTGCCAGCAGTTGGGGGGGTAGTGACACTGAAGCTTTCTTT. Translating it yields CASSWGGSDTEAFF.

This chain joins TRBV27 and TRBJ2-1, with D tentatively TRBD2 (5 bases). The V gene's germline CDR1 is MNHEY and CDR2 SMNVEV (reference sequence). Trimming took 5 bases from V and 8 from J, leaving 19 bases between them. The CDR3 is made up of 15 amino acids. CDR3 sequence (DNA): TGTGCCAGCAGTCACGAGGGTCGTGTTAAGGATGAGCAGTTCTTC. This sequence encodes CASSHEGRVKDEQFF.

The CDR3 DNA sequence: TGCGCCAACATACCCGCTCCACTAGCGGGAGGGGGGGCAGATACGCAGTATTTT. It is translated as CANIPAPLAGGGADTQYF. The chain couples TRBV10-1 to TRBJ2-3; 13 bases fit TRBD2. Germline V gene sequence: CDR1 WNHNN, CDR2 SYGVQD (reference sequence). J lost 4 bases, V lost 10 bases, and 17 bases had no gene match. The CDR3 sequence is 18 residues long.

V and J are TRBV30 and TRBJ2-3, with D possibly matching TRBD1 (5 bases). V lost 7 bases to trimming and J lost 5 bases, with 16 bases between them. Germline assignment: CDR1 GTSNPN and CDR2 SVGIG (reference sequence). This CDR3 is 13 amino acids long. CDR3 sequence: CAFDTYTGDTQYF. As DNA, the CDR3 is TGTGCCTTTGATACGTACACAGGAGATACGCAGTATTTT.

The chain links TRBV29-1 to TRBJ1-2; tentative D call: TRBD1 (6 bases). The CDR3 sequence is 14 residues long. Trimming stripped 0 bases from V and 7 bases from J, with 15 bases between. The germline V gene encodes CDR1 SQVTM and CDR2 ANQGSEA. The CDR3 DNA follows: TGCAGCGTTGAAGATCTGGGGGCAGTACGTGGCTACACCTTC. Translation gives CSVEDLGAVRGYTF.

J is TRBJ1-5 and V is TRBV2, with a possible D match to TRBD1 (6 bases). Per germline, CDR1 SNHLY and CDR2 FYNNEI. V shed 0 bases and J shed 5 bases, with 11 bases lying between them. The CDR3 has 15 amino acids. In nucleotides, the CDR3 is TGTGCCAGCAGTGAAGCGGGAGGGGGTCATCAGCCCCAGCATTTT. This sequence encodes CASSEAGGGHQPQHF.

This chain joins TRBV6-4 and TRBJ2-1, with 9 bases identical to TRBD2. V dropped 5 bases and J dropped 1; count of bases not matched to a gene: 3. The CDR3 sequence is 15 residues long. CDR1 is MRHNA, CDR2 SNTAGT, per germline. The CDR3, as DNA: TGTGCCAGCAGTATAACTAGCGGGTCCTACAATGAGCAGTTCTTC. Encoded protein: CASSITSGSYNEQFF.

The chain couples TRBV11-3 to TRBJ1-3, with D uncertain. Germline-derived CDR1 and CDR2 are SGHNT and YENEEA. This CDR3 has 13 residues. V was shortened by 6 bases and J by 0 bases, with 6 bases between the two germline ends. As DNA, the CDR3 is TGTGCCAGCAGGACATACTCTGGAAACACCATATATTTT. This gives the protein CASRTYSGNTIYF. Together with reference TRBV11-3 and TRBJ1-3, the CDR3 gives the full variable domain: EAGVVQSPRYKIIEKKQPVAFWCNPISGHNTLYWYLQNLGQGPELLIRYENEEAVDDSQLPKDRFSAERLKGVDSTLKIQPAELGDSAVYLCASRTYSGNTIYFGEGSWLTVV.

The genes are TRBV7-2 and TRBJ1-5; weak D call: TRBD1 (6 bases). Trimming left V 5 bases short and J 5 bases short, with 13 bases between. The CDR3 extends over 14 amino acids. The V gene's germline CDR1 is SGHTA and CDR2 FQGNSA. The CDR3 loop reads CASSEYRVDQPQHF. DNA for the CDR3: TGTGCCAGCAGCGAGTACAGGGTGGATCAGCCCCAGCATTTT.

The V and J genes are TRBV6-5 and TRBJ1-3; D is unresolved. Germline V gives CDR1 MNHEY, CDR2 SVGAGI. V shed 0 bases and J shed 0 bases, with 9 bases lying between them. CDR3 length: 16 amino acids. CDR3 coding DNA: TGTGCCAGCAGTTACTCAACAGTGTCCTCTGGAAACACCATATATTTT. Protein: CASSYSTVSSGNTIYF.

The CDR3 reads CATSRDSAGRIEQYF. CDR3 sequence (DNA): TGTGCCACCAGCAGAGATTCGGCGGGTCGGATCGAGCAGTACTTC. The chain links TRBV15 to TRBJ2-7; D might be TRBD2 (5 bases). Germline values: CDR1 LNHNV, CDR2 YYDKDF (reference sequence). CDR3 length equals 15 residues. Trimming took off 0 bases at V and 6 bases at J, with 15 bases between the two ends.

The chain is built from TRBV29-1 and TRBJ1-2; 9 nucleotides align to TRBD1. The V and J ends lost 3 bases and 2 bases, in that order; junction bases with no gene match: 10. This CDR3 is built from 16 residues. Germline CDR1 reads SQVTM; CDR2 reads ANQGSEA. The CDR3 DNA reads TGCAGCGTTGATCAGGCCGGGACAGGGAAGAACTATGGCTACACCTTC. This translates into CSVDQAGTGKNYGYTF.

The chain recombines TRBV6-5 with TRBJ2-1; D possibly corresponds to TRBD2 (6 bases). In germline, CDR1 is MNHEY, CDR2 SVGAGI. Trimming took off 6 bases at V and 6 bases at J, with 18 bases between the two ends. CDR3 size: 15 residues. The CDR3 DNA reads TGTGCCAGCAGCCCCGGGACTCGGGAAATCAATGAGCAGTTCTTC. Translating it yields CASSPGTREINEQFF.

The CDR3 loop reads CASSITTGSYGYTF. CDR3 bases: TGTGCCAGTAGTATAACGACAGGGAGCTATGGCTACACCTTC. The rearrangement uses TRBV19 and TRBJ1-2; 7 nucleotides match TRBD1. The germline V gene has CDR1 LNHDA and CDR2 SQIVND (reference sequence). The junction had 4 bases not matched to a gene; V was cut back by 2 bases and J by 4 bases. The CDR3 totals 14 residues.

V usage is TRBV9 and J usage is TRBJ2-1; D gene ambiguous. V lost 4 bases, J lost 3 bases, and 11 bases lay in between. This CDR3 is built from 14 residues. CDR1 is SGDLS, CDR2 YYNGEE, per germline. The chain's CDR3 is CASSPTHSYNEQFF. The CDR3 DNA sequence: TGTGCCAGCAGCCCCACCCACAGCTACAATGAGCAGTTCTTC.

This clone appeared a single time. The chain carries TRBV28 and TRBJ2-5, with a possible D match to TRBD2 (7 bases). Trimming left V 5 bases short and J 5 bases short, with 18 bases between. The length of the CDR3 is 15 residues. Germline values: CDR1 MDHEN, CDR2 SYDVKM. The CDR3 loop is CASSPTRGGRETQYF. CDR3 sequence (DNA): TGTGCCAGCAGTCCAACGAGGGGGGGACGGGAGACCCAGTACTTC.

This rearrangement joins TRBV11-2 to TRBJ2-1; D perhaps matches TRBD1 (6 bases). The germline gives CDR1 SGHAT, CDR2 FQNNGV. This CDR3 spans 15 amino acids. Trimming left V 5 bases short and J 1 base short, with 12 bases between. As DNA, the CDR3 is TGTGCCAGCAGCCCCAACAGGGTGTCCTACAATGAGCAGTTCTTC. Translated: CASSPNRVSYNEQFF.